Here is one TCR beta chain with its context. The source of the sample is a study of cytomegalovirus exposure and HLA in healthy donors. It was with 60 Vbeta and 13 Jbeta primers that the PCR ran. TCRdb keeps only in-frame clones here, not all; method: immunoSEQ multiplex PCR. Of about 150,000 clones listed, roughly 80% are singletons. Nominal health characterized the donors when sampled, though unrecorded immune exposures were likely. V dropped 8 bases and J dropped 6 bases, with 14 bases sitting between them. The CDR3 consists of 13 residues. The germline gives CDR1 MNHNY, CDR2 SVGAGI (reference sequence).

The sequence came from a middle-aged woman in good health and CMV-seronegative. The chain has TRBV6-6 and TRBJ2-1; the D gene is possibly TRBD2 (5 bases). The sequenced sample was PBMCs. The DNA of the CDR3 is TGTGCCAGCGGAGCGGAATGGACCAATGAGCAGTTCTTC. Its protein is CASGAEWTNEQFF.